Included here is one T cell receptor beta chain sequence, with context. In this sample, this clone turned up once. Its specific antigen is unknown. The input lacks base qualities; no much larger clone sits a single base away. In the germline V gene (reference sequence), CDR1 corresponds to GTSNPN and CDR2 to SVGIG. There are 12 amino acids in the CDR3, from cysteine to phenylalanine inclusive. Just CDR3 DNA is preserved here, 36 bases in frame from base 1. Trimmed from V: 5 bases; trimmed from J: 2 bases; junction bases lacking a gene match: 2. The source of the sample is a study of blood T cell repertoires in COVID-19 (dated by TCRdb to between 2020 and 2021). The study in broad terms: Samples from collaborators originated in the United States, Italy and Spain and spanned both the acute and convalescent phases of COVID-19. The prospective study material was composed of cDNA or gDNA derived from T cells, B-cell-depleted T cells, or PBMCs. Deeply sampled blood TCRbeta repertoires from subjects exposed to, actively infected with, or recovered from COVID-19 were included in the dataset. A freely available public database, intended as a resource for researchers studying the immune response to SARS-CoV-2, is where the repertoires were released. The samples were drawn from two sources: the first 160 participants of the ongoing ImmuneRACE study, and 950 to 1,500 subjects contributed by 6 global collaborators. The sample metadata nearly always contained a de-identified subject ID, COVID-19 status, age in years and sex. Where available, HLA class I and class II types were taken from metadata supplied by the sample provider and were not determined by assay-based typing.

One collaborating source in Seattle enrolled patients while the patients were actively infected and followed the patients over time throughout the course of disease. Collaborating institutions collected whole blood in K2EDTA tubes following their own protocols. Collaborator samples were shipped for TCRbeta analysis as frozen whole blood, isolated PBMCs, or DNA extracted from either sample type. TCRbeta CDR3 regions were amplified from genomic DNA by means of the immunoSEQ Assay, a bias-controlled multiplex PCR. The original methods were these. The number of nucleated cells in each sample was estimated by amplification of reference gene primers within the assay. To quantify the absolute abundance of each unique TCRbeta CDR3 rearrangement, sequence reads were collapsed and filtered. For each sample, productive Simpson clonality was calculated as the square root of Simpson's diversity index across productive rearrangements. The source is immuneACCESS, and TCRdb retained only in-frame sequences with V and J called. Part of the clones is not carried over; for the studies checked, unresolved V genes explain less than half of this, and the remainder is unexplained. The DNA was the basis for D and trimming; V, J and clone size are from that table. For this sample there are 450,000 or so clones; about 90% appear just once. The ten largest clonotypes hold 0.8% to 0.85% of the sample.

Results the study describes overall, beyond this receptor: The amount of clinical and demographic metadata varied by source and participant and was provided uncurated.

This receptor was obtained from a man younger than 35 with COVID-19, enrolled during active disease. Material for sequencing was peripheral blood. The chain uses TRBV30 and TRBJ1-2; 7 central bases correspond to TRBD1. The bases are TGTGCCTGGGACAGGGTAAACTATGGCTACACCTTC. Its product reads: CAWDRVNYGYTF. This CDR3, with the reference TRBV30 and TRBJ1-2 proteins standing in past its ends, gives the full variable domain SQTIHQWPATLVQPVGSPLSLECTVEGTSNPNLYWYRQAAGRGLQLLFYSVGIGQISSEVPQNLSASRPQDRQFILSSKKLLLSDSGFYLCAWDRVNYGYTFGSGTRLTVV.